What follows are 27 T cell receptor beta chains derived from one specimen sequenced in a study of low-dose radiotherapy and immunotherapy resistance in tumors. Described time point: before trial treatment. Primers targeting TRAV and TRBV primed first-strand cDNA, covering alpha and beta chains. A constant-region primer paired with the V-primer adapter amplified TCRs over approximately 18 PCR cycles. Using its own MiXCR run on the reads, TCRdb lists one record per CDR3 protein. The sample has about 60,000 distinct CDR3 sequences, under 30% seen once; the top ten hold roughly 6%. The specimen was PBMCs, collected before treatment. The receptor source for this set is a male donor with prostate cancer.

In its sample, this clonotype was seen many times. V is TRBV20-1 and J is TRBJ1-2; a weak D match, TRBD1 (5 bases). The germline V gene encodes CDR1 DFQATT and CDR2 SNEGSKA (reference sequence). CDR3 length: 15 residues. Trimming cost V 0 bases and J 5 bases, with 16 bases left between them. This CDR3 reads CSARDREGSRYGYTF. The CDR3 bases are TGCAGTGCTAGAGACCGTGAGGGGTCTAGGTATGGCTACACCTTC.

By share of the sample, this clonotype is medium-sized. The CDR3, as DNA: TGCGCCAGCAGCTTGTCCTCTCGACAAGCGGGTGAAAAACTGTTTTTT. This translates into CASSLSSRQAGEKLFF. The V and J genes are TRBV5-1 and TRBJ1-4; D is undetermined. Germline values: CDR1 SGHRS, CDR2 YFSETQ. The CDR3 is 16 residues long. Trimming took 1 base from V and 7 from J, leaving 17 bases between them.

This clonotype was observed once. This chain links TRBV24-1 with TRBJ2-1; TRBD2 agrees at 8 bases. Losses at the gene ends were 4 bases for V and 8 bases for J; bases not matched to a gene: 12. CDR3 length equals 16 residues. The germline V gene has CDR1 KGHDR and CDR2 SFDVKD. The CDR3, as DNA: TGTGCCACCAGTGACCCTGTAAGCGGGAGCGTCGATGAGCAGTTCTTC. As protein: CATSDPVSGSVDEQFF.

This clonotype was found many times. CDR3 DNA: TGTGCCAGCAGCTTAGATCTGGCTGGGAACACCGGGGAGCTGTTTTTT. Translation: CASSLDLAGNTGELFF. The chain links TRBV11-3 to TRBJ2-2; D gene uncertain. Trimming took 0 bases from V and 1 from J, leaving 9 bases between them. This CDR3 spans 16 amino acids. Per the germline V gene, CDR1 is SGHNT and CDR2 is YENEEA.

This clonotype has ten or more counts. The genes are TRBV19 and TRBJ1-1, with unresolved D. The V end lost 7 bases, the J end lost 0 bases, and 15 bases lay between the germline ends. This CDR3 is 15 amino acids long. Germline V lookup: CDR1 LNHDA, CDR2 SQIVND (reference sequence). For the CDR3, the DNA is TGTGCCAGTACTCCCGCGTCGGGGATGAACACTGAAGCTTTCTTT. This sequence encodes CASTPASGMNTEAFF.

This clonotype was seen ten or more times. The CDR3 loop reads CASSLALKPDTQYF. CDR3 bases: TGTGCCAGCAGCTTAGCCCTAAAACCAGATACGCAGTATTTT. The chain uses TRBV7-9 and TRBJ2-3; no clear D gene. CDR1 and CDR2 from the germline V gene are SEHNR and FQNEAQ (reference sequence). This CDR3 spans 14 amino acids. Trimming removed 0 bases at V and 4 bases at J, with 8 bases between.

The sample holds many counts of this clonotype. CDR3 loop: CASSTPSGERQLAKNIQYF. Written as DNA, the CDR3 is TGTGCCAGTAGTACCCCGTCGGGGGAGCGGCAACTAGCCAAAAACATTCAGTACTTC. This chain uses TRBV19 with TRBJ2-4, with D possibly TRBD2 on 6 matching bases. The CDR3 covers 19 residues. Trimming stripped 4 bases from V and 0 bases from J, with 22 bases between. Per the germline V gene, CDR1 is LNHDA and CDR2 is SQIVND (reference sequence).

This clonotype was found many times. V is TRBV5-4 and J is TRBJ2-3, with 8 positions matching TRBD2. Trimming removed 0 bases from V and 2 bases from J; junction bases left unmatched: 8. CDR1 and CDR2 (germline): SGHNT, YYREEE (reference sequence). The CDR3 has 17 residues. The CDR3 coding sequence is TGTGCCAGCAGCTTGGCCTCGGTAGCGGGGCCCACAGATACGCAGTATTTT. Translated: CASSLASVAGPTDTQYF.

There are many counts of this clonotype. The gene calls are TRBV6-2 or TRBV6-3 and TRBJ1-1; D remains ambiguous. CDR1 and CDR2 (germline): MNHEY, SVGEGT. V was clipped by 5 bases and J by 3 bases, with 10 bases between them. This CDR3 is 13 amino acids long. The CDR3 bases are TGTGCCAGCAGTCGTCTATTAGACACTGAAGCTTTCTTT. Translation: CASSRLLDTEAFF.

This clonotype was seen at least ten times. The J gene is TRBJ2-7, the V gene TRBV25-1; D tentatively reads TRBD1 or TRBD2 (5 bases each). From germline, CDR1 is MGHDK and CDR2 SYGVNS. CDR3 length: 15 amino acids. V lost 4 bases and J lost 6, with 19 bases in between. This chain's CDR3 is CASSVAGTEFREQYF. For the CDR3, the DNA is TGTGCCAGCAGTGTGGCCGGGACGGAGTTTCGCGAGCAGTACTTC.

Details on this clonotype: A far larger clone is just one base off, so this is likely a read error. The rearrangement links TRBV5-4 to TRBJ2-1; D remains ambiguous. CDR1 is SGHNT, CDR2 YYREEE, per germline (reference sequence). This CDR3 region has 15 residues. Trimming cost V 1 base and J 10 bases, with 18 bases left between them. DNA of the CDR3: TGTGCCAGCAGCTTGCGAAGGGTCTCCTCCTACGAGCAGTTCTTC. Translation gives CASSLRRVSSYEQFF.

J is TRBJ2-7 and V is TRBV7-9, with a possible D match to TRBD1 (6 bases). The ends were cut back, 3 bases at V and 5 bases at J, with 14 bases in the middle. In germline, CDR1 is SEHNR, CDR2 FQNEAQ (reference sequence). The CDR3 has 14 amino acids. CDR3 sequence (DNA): TGTGCCAGCAGCTTGGCACAGGGTATTCACGAGCAGTACTTC. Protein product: CASSLAQGIHEQYF. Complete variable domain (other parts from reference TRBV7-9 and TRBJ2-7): DTGVSQNPRHKITKRGQNVTFRCDPISEHNRLYWYRQTLGQGPEFLTYFQNEAQLEKSRLLSDRFSAERPKGSFSTLEIQRTEQGDSAMYLCASSLAQGIHEQYFGPGTRLTVT.

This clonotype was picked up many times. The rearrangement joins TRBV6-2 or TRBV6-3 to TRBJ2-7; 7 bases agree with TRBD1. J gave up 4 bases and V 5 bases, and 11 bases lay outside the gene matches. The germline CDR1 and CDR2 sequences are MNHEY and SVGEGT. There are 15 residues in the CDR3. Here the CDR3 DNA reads TGTGCCAGCAGTGTTGACAGGGTTTCATCGTACGAGCAGTACTTC. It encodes CASSVDRVSSYEQYF.

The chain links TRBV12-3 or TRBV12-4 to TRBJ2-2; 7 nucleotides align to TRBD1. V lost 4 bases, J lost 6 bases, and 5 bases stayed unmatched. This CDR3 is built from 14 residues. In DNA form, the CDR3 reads TGTGCCAGCAGTTGGGACAGATCGGCCGGGGAGCTGTTTTTT. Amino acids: CASSWDRSAGELFF.

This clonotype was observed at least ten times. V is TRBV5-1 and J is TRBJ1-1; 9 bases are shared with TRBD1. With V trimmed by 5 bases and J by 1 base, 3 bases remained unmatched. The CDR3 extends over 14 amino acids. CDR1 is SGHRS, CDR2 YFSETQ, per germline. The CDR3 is CASRKGQGNTEAFF. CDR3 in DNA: TGCGCCAGCAGGAAGGGACAGGGGAACACTGAAGCTTTCTTT.

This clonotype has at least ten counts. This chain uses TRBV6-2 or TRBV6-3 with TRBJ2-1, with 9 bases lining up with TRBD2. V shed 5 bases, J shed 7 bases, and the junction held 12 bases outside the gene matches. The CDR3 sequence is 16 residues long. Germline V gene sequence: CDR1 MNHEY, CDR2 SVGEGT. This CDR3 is CASSPRGGGAQNEQFF. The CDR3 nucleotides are TGTGCCAGCAGTCCTCGGGGCGGGGGGGCTCAAAATGAGCAGTTCTTC.

CDR3 residues: CASSLWRTSTDTQYF. The CDR3 DNA follows: TGTGCCAGCAGTTTATGGCGGACTAGCACAGATACGCAGTATTTT. V gene TRBV27 combines with J gene TRBJ2-3, with a tentative D call TRBD2 (5 bases). Germline CDR1 and CDR2: MNHEY and SMNVEV (reference sequence). The CDR3 is 15 amino acids. The V and J ends lost 1 base and 0 bases respectively, with 8 bases between them.

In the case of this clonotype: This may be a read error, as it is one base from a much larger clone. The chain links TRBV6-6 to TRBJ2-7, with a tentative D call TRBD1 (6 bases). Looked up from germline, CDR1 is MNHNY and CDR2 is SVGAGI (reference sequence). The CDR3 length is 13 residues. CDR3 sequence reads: CVGSDSWSYEQYF. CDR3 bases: TGTGTCGGCTCGGACAGCTGGTCCTACGAGCAGTACTTC.

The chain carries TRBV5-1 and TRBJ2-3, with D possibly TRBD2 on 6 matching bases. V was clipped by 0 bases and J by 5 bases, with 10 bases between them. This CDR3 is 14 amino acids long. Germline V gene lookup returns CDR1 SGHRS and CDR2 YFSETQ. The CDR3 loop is CASSLGGVEDTQYF. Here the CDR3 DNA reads TGCGCCAGCAGCTTGGGCGGGGTTGAAGATACGCAGTATTTT. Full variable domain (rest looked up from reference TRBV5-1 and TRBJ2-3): KAGVTQTPRYLIKTRGQQVTLSCSPISGHRSVSWYQQTPGQGLQFLFEYFSETQRNKGNFPGRFSGRQFSNSRSEMNVSTLELGDSALYLCASSLGGVEDTQYFGPGTRLTVL.

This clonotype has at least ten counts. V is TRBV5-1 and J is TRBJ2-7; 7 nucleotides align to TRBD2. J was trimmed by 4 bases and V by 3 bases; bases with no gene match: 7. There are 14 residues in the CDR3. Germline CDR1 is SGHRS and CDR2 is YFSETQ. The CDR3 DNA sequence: TGCGCCAGCAGCTCGGGGACTAACGGATACGAGCAGTACTTC. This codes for CASSSGTNGYEQYF.

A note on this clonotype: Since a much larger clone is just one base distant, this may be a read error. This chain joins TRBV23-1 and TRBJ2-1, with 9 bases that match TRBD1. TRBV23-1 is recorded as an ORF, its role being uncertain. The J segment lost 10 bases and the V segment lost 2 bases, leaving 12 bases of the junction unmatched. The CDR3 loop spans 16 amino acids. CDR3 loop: CASSQQGQGGDYEQFF. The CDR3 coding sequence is TGCGCCAGCAGTCAACAGGGACAGGGAGGGGACTACGAGCAGTTCTTC.

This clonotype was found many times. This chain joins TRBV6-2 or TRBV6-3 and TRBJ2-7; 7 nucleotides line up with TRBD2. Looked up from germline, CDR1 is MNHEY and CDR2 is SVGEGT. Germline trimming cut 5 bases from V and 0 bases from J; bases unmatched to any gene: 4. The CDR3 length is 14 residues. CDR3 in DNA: TGTGCCAGCAGTCCACTAGCGAGCTCCTACGAGCAGTACTTC. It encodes CASSPLASSYEQYF.

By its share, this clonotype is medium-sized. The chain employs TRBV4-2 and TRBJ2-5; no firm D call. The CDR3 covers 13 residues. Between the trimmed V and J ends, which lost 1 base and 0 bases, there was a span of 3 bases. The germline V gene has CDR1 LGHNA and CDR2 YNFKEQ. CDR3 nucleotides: TGTGCCAGCAGCCAAGGGTACCAAGAGACCCAGTACTTC. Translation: CASSQGYQETQYF.

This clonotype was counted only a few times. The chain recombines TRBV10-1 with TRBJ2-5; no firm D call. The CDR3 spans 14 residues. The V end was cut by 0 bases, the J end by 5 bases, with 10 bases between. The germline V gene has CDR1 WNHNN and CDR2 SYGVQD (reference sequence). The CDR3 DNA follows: TGCGCCAGCAGTGAGTCGGGAAAACGGGAGACCCAGTACTTC. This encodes CASSESGKRETQYF.

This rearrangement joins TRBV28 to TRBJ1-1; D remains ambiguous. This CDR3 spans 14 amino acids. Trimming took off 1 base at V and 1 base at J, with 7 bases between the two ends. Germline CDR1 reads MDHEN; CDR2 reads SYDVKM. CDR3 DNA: TGTGCCAGCAGTTTATCGGTGGGGAACACTGAAGCTTTCTTT. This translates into CASSLSVGNTEAFF.

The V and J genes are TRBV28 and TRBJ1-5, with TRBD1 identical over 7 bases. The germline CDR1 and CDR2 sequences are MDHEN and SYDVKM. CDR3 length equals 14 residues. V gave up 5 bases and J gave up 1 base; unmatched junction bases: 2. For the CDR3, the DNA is TGTGCCAGCAGTGCAGGGGGGAGCAATCAGCCCCAGCATTTT. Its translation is CASSAGGSNQPQHF.

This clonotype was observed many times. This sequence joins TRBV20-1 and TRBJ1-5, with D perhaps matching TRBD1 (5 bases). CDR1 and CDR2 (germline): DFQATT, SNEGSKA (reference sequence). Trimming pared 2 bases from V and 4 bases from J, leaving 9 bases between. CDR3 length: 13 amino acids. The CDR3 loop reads CSARTGDNQPQHF. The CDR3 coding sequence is TGCAGTGCTAGAACGGGGGATAATCAGCCCCAGCATTTT.